One and the same sample provided the 15 T cell receptor beta chains below, sequenced in a study of siplizumab effects on memory and regulatory T cells. Only in-frame clones appear in the TCRdb table, and some are missing; sequencing was by immunoSEQ multiplex PCR. The sample records more than 90,000 clones, 80% to 95% being singletons. Material: non-Treg CD4+ T cells sorted from blood. These TCRs come from a human donor in good health.

The rearrangement uses TRBV27 and TRBJ1-4; D is possibly TRBD1 (6 bases). This CDR3 region has 16 residues. The germline CDR1 and CDR2 sequences are MNHEY and SMNVEV (reference sequence). With 5 bases removed from V and 3 bases from J, the gap between germline ends came to 16 bases. The CDR3 sequence: CASSPQRGAANEKLFF. The CDR3 coding sequence is TGTGCCAGCAGTCCCCAGAGGGGGGCAGCTAATGAAAAACTGTTTTTT.

The sample holds a few counts of this clone. This chain joins TRBV10-3 and TRBJ2-7; a weak D match, TRBD1 (6 bases). CDR3 length: 16 amino acids. The germline CDR1 and CDR2 sequences are ENHRY and SYGVKD. Trimming removed 3 bases from V and 2 bases from J, with 17 bases in between. Written as DNA, the CDR3 is TGTGCCATCAGTGATAACGGACAGTCTAGCCCCTACGAGCAGTACTTC. This translates into CAISDNGQSSPYEQYF.

The CDR3 loop reads CASSFGSGSTDTQYF. DNA of the CDR3: TGTGCCAGCAGCTTCGGTAGCGGTAGCACAGATACGCAGTATTTT. The chain joins TRBV11-3 to TRBJ2-3, with a weak D call TRBD2 (6 bases). Germline values: CDR1 SGHNT, CDR2 YENEEA. This CDR3 comprises 15 residues. The V end lost 3 bases, the J end lost 0 bases, and 10 bases lay between the germline ends.

The rearrangement uses TRBV19 and TRBJ1-5; D ambiguous. The ends were cut back, 5 bases at V and 6 bases at J, with 11 bases in the middle. The V gene's germline CDR1 is LNHDA and CDR2 SQIVND (reference sequence). This CDR3 region has 13 residues. CDR3 residues: CASSGTPGQPQHF. CDR3 DNA: TGTGCCAGTAGTGGAACACCGGGTCAGCCCCAGCATTTT.

The chain has TRBV28 and TRBJ2-5; 9 nucleotides match TRBD1. Unmatched junction bases numbered 10, after V lost 3 bases and J lost 5 bases. Germline V gives CDR1 MDHEN, CDR2 SYDVKM. The CDR3 is 16 residues long. This CDR3 reads CASSFRTGAIRETQYF. For the CDR3, the DNA is TGTGCCAGCAGTTTCCGGACAGGGGCCATCCGGGAGACCCAGTACTTC.

The chain joins TRBV5-1 to TRBJ1-4; 8 nucleotides match TRBD1. Germline V gene data show CDR1 as SGHRS and CDR2 as YFSETQ. The CDR3 has 14 amino acids. V shed 4 bases and J 4 bases; nucleotides not matched to a gene: 3. This CDR3 is CASSTQGGNEKLFF. The CDR3 DNA reads as TGCGCCAGCAGCACACAGGGGGGTAATGAAAAACTGTTTTTT. Drawing the rest from reference TRBV5-1 and TRBJ1-4, the complete variable domain is KAGVTQTPRYLIKTRGQQVTLSCSPISGHRSVSWYQQTPGQGLQFLFEYFSETQRNKGNFPGRFSGRQFSNSRSEMNVSTLELGDSALYLCASSTQGGNEKLFFGSGTQLSVL.

The rearrangement joins TRBV7-9 to TRBJ1-5; D remains ambiguous. V gave up 5 bases and J gave up 5 bases, with 19 bases separating them. CDR1 is SEHNR, CDR2 FQNEAQ, per germline (reference sequence). This CDR3 has 16 amino acids. The CDR3 protein is CASSHCEVLDHQPQHF. In DNA, the CDR3 is TGTGCCAGCAGCCATTGCGAGGTTTTAGATCATCAGCCCCAGCATTTT. The whole variable domain, filled in from reference TRBV7-9 and TRBJ1-5, reads DTGVSQNPRHKITKRGQNVTFRCDPISEHNRLYWYRQTLGQGPEFLTYFQNEAQLEKSRLLSDRFSAERPKGSFSTLEIQRTEQGDSAMYLCASSHCEVLDHQPQHFGDGTRLSIL.

The chain couples TRBV2 to TRBJ2-3; D is unresolved. The CDR3 totals 13 residues. CDR1 and CDR2 (germline): SNHLY, FYNNEI. The V gene lost 4 bases and the J gene lost 6 bases, with 11 bases spanning the gap. The CDR3 DNA follows: TGTGCCAGCAGTGGAACGGAGACGGATACGCAGTATTTT. Encoded protein: CASSGTETDTQYF.

V and J are TRBV4-3 and TRBJ2-7, with D unresolved. V lost 8 bases to trimming and J lost 3 bases, with 17 bases between them. CDR3 length: 14 residues. Germline lookup yields CDR1 LGHNA and CDR2 YSLEER. The CDR3 spells CASPTGRAHYEQYF. CDR3 bases: TGCGCCAGCCCCACCGGACGGGCGCACTACGAGCAGTACTTC.

The rearrangement joins TRBV5-1 to TRBJ1-4; 7 bases agree with TRBD1. The CDR3 contains 15 residues. V was clipped by 0 bases and J by 4 bases; unmatched bases: 3. Per germline, CDR1 SGHRS and CDR2 YFSETQ. The CDR3 loop reads CASSLDGQVNEKLFF. The CDR3 nucleotides are TGCGCCAGCAGCTTGGACGGACAGGTTAATGAAAAACTGTTTTTT.

The gene calls are TRBV6-6 and TRBJ2-2, with D unresolved. Germline V CDR1 and CDR2: MNHNY, SVGAGI (reference sequence). CDR3 length equals 13 residues. The V and J ends lost 10 bases and 6 bases respectively, with 15 bases between them. CDR3 DNA sequence: TGTGCCATTACCGACGGCTCCTCCGGGGAGCTGTTTTTT. The encoded protein is CAITDGSSGELFF.

This chain uses TRBV6-5 with TRBJ2-7, with TRBD1 matching 8 bases. The CDR3 spans 15 residues. With 7 bases clipped from V and 7 bases from J, the junction kept 15 bases outside the gene matches. Germline CDR1 MNHEY, CDR2 SVGAGI. CDR3 nucleotides: TGTGCCAGCACCAGTTGGGACAGGTTAACCCGAGAGCAGTACTTC. Residues: CASTSWDRLTREQYF.

The chain carries TRBV5-5 and TRBJ2-6, with D hard to call. The CDR3 contains 15 residues. The V gene lost 0 bases and the J gene lost 1 base, with 5 bases spanning the gap. Per the germline V gene, CDR1 is SGHKS and CDR2 is YYEKEE (reference sequence). CDR3: CASSLEYSGANVLTF. CDR3 bases: TGTGCCAGCAGCTTGGAGTATTCTGGGGCCAACGTCCTGACTTTC.

This sequence joins TRBV14 and TRBJ2-5, with TRBD1 as a possible D gene (6 bases). The DNA matches TRBJ2-7 better at its end, which makes the J call doubtful. The CDR3 extends over 14 amino acids. CDR1 SGHDN and CDR2 FVKESK come from the germline V gene. The CDR3 coding sequence is TGTGCCAGCAGCCTACTAGGGGGATCCTACGAGCAGTACTTC. Its translation: CASSLLGGSYEQYF.

This chain joins TRBV29-1 and TRBJ1-1; tentative D call: TRBD1 (6 bases). V was shortened by 1 base and J by 5 bases, with 11 bases between the two germline ends. CDR3 size: 13 residues. Germline V gives CDR1 SQVTM, CDR2 ANQGSEA. The CDR3 sequence: CSVEVDRRTEAFF. The CDR3 coding sequence is TGCAGCGTTGAAGTGGACAGAAGGACTGAAGCTTTCTTT.